The sequence of this T cell receptor beta chain was determined in a study of blood T cell repertoires in COVID-19. Study-wide context: Acute and convalescent COVID-19 samples came from the United States, Italy and Spain. Sources were T cells, B-cell-depleted T cells, or PBMCs; the material itself was cDNA or gDNA.

In the authors' methods: How many nucleated cells were present was estimated from reference gene primer amplification. The method was immunoSEQ multiplex PCR; TCRdb's version includes in-frame clones alone and lacks a portion of them. Clone size and V and J calls were adopted from that table, with D and trimming inferred from the DNA. The sample yields hundreds of thousands of clones, about 90% seen once. Seattle enrolled patients during active infection and tracked them longitudinally. The CDR3 is 14 residues long. From germline, CDR1 is SGHNT and CDR2 YYREEE (reference sequence). After removal of 4 bases from V and 0 bases from J, the junction contained 1 base not matched to a gene.

This sequence originates from a woman in her 50s with COVID-19, enrolled during active disease. The sequenced material came from peripheral blood. The chain is built from TRBV5-4 and TRBJ1-1; 9 positions agree with TRBD1. The CDR3 DNA is TGTGCCAGCAGCAGGACAGGGGTGAACACTGAAGCTTTCTTT. Translating gives CASSRTGVNTEAFF.